Only a few counts were recorded for the clone carrying this TCR beta chain. These data are taken from a study of T-cell memory formation after mild COVID-19. The wider study: Largely, the TCR clusters proved donor specific.

Trimming cost V 6 bases and J 9 bases, with 19 bases left between them. This CDR3 has 14 residues. Germline V gives CDR1 SGHRS, CDR2 YFSETQ. Using its own MiXCR run on the 5' RACE reads, TCRdb lists one record per CDR3 protein. Of around 220,000 distinct CDR3 sequences listed, less than 20% are singletons. The receptor was derived from a man aged 18 to 30 who had mild COVID-19 (a few samples of this study predate the infection). Cell type and time point are not known. J is TRBJ2-1 and V is TRBV5-1; TRBD2 might be the D (5 bases). Sequenced: PBMCs or a T cell subset sorted from them (not recorded which). The CDR3 spells CASTPRLGVSEQFF. Written as DNA, the CDR3 is TGCGCCAGCACCCCGCGACTCGGGGTCAGTGAGCAGTTCTTC.